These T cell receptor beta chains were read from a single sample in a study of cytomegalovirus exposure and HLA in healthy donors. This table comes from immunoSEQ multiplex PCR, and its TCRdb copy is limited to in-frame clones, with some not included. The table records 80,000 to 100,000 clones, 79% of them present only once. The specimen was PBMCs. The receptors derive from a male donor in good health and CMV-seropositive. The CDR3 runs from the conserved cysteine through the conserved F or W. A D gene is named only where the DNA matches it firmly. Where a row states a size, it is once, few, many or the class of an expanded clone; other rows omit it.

CDR3 protein: CASSIELLGAQHF; CDR3 DNA: TGTGCCAGTAGTATAGAGCTTTTGGGAGCCCAGCATTTT; clone size: few; J gene: TRBJ1-5; V gene: TRBV19; D gene: -
CDR3 protein: CASSQDEAQPQHF; CDR3 DNA: TGCGCCAGCAGCCAAGACGAAGCTCAGCCCCAGCATTTT; clone size: -; J gene: TRBJ1-5; V gene: TRBV4-1; D gene: -
CDR3 protein: CASSYGGGTYEQYF; CDR3 DNA: TGTGCCAGCAGTTATGGCGGGGGGACCTACGAGCAGTACTTC; clone size: -; J gene: TRBJ2-7; V gene: TRBV27; D gene: TRBD2
CDR3 protein: CASRIEAGVGSPLHF; CDR3 DNA: TGTGCCAGCAGAATAGAAGCGGGGGTCGGTTCACCCCTCCACTTT; clone size: few; J gene: TRBJ1-6; V gene: TRBV7-2; D gene: -
CDR3 protein: CASSPSGGYAYEQYF; CDR3 DNA: TGTGCCAGCTCGCCAAGCGGGGGGTATGCCTACGAGCAGTACTTC; clone size: -; J gene: TRBJ2-7; V gene: TRBV18; D gene: TRBD2
CDR3 protein: CASSLGPSGSYEQYF; CDR3 DNA: TGCGCCAGCAGCTTGGGACCGTCAGGCTCCTACGAGCAGTACTTC; clone size: once; J gene: TRBJ2-7; V gene: TRBV5-1; D gene: -
CDR3 protein: CASSSDSYEQYF; CDR3 DNA: TGTGCCAGCAGTTCAGACAGCTACGAGCAGTACTTC; clone size: -; J gene: TRBJ2-7; V gene: TRBV11-3; D gene: -
CDR3 protein: CASSQDLATGGLTDTQYF; CDR3 DNA: TGCGCCAGCAGCCAAGATCTGGCTACAGGGGGTTTGACAGATACGCAGTATTTT; clone size: -; J gene: TRBJ2-3; V gene: TRBV4-3; D gene: TRBD1
CDR3 protein: CASSPPGRGVTEAFF; CDR3 DNA: TGTGCCAGCAGCCCCCCCGGGAGGGGAGTGACTGAAGCTTTCTTT; clone size: -; J gene: TRBJ1-1; V gene: TRBV11-1; D gene: -
CDR3 protein: CASSSRQGRGTEAFF; CDR3 DNA: TGTGCCAGCAGCTCCAGACAGGGGCGCGGGACTGAAGCTTTCTTT; clone size: -; J gene: TRBJ1-1; V gene: TRBV5-4; D gene: TRBD1
CDR3 protein: CASSLGRERGPYNEQFF; CDR3 DNA: TGTGCCAGCAGCTTGGGTCGGGAGCGGGGGCCCTACAATGAGCAGTTCTTC; clone size: once; J gene: TRBJ2-1; V gene: TRBV7-2; D gene: TRBD2
CDR3 protein: CASSSQLFMGEQFF; CDR3 DNA: TGTGCCAGCAGTTCACAGCTTTTTATGGGTGAGCAGTTCTTC; clone size: once; J gene: TRBJ2-1; V gene: TRBV6-1; D gene: -
CDR3 protein: CAWSVGRTGTEKLFF; CDR3 DNA: TGTGCCTGGAGTGTCGGGCGGACAGGGACGGAAAAACTGTTTTTT; clone size: -; J gene: TRBJ1-4; V gene: TRBV30; D gene: TRBD1
CDR3 protein: CASSPLAGGQETQYF; CDR3 DNA: TGTGCCAGCAGCCCCCTAGCGGGGGGTCAAGAGACCCAGTACTTC; clone size: -; J gene: TRBJ2-5; V gene: TRBV6-5; D gene: TRBD2
CDR3 protein: CASSQGPNTEAFF; CDR3 DNA: TGTGCCAGCTCCCAGGGGCCGAACACTGAAGCTTTCTTT; clone size: -; J gene: TRBJ1-1; V gene: TRBV18; D gene: -
CDR3 protein: CASSPAGGGPEETQYF; CDR3 DNA: TGTGCCAGCAGTCCAGCGGGGGGTGGGCCTGAAGAGACCCAGTACTTC; clone size: -; J gene: TRBJ2-5; V gene: TRBV11-2; D gene: TRBD2
CDR3 protein: CASSLDGSGANVLTF; CDR3 DNA: TGCGCCAGCAGCTTGGACGGCTCTGGGGCCAACGTCCTGACTTTC; clone size: few; J gene: TRBJ2-6; V gene: TRBV5-1; D gene: -
CDR3 protein: CASSQDPVDREWGNTIYF; CDR3 DNA: TGTGCCAGCAGCCAAGATCCGGTCGACAGGGAGTGGGGAAACACCATATATTTT; clone size: -; J gene: TRBJ1-3; V gene: TRBV4-2; D gene: TRBD1
CDR3 protein: CASTRSAGMNTEAFF; CDR3 DNA: TGTGCCAGCACCCGGTCGGCAGGGATGAACACTGAAGCTTTCTTT; clone size: -; J gene: TRBJ1-1; V gene: TRBV6-5; D gene: -
CDR3 protein: CASSMETGVSNQPQHF; CDR3 DNA: TGTGCCAGTAGTATGGAGACAGGGGTGAGCAATCAGCCCCAGCATTTT; clone size: -; J gene: TRBJ1-5; V gene: TRBV19; D gene: TRBD1
CDR3 protein: CASSFGTGWTGELFF; CDR3 DNA: TGTGCTAGCAGCTTTGGGACAGGGTGGACCGGGGAGCTGTTTTTT; clone size: -; J gene: TRBJ2-2; V gene: TRBV7-7; D gene: TRBD1
CDR3 protein: CASSLGGTGASGYTF; CDR3 DNA: TGTGCCAGCAGCTTAGGCGGGACAGGGGCCTCTGGCTACACCTTC; clone size: -; J gene: TRBJ1-2; V gene: TRBV7-2; D gene: TRBD1
CDR3 protein: CASSVTGTGANVLTF; CDR3 DNA: TGTGCCAGCAGCGTTACAGGCACTGGGGCCAACGTCCTGACTTTC; clone size: -; J gene: TRBJ2-6; V gene: TRBV11-1; D gene: -
CDR3 protein: CASSSYSGGMNEQFF; CDR3 DNA: TGTGCCAGCAGCTCTTATAGCGGGGGGATGAATGAGCAGTTCTTC; clone size: once; J gene: TRBJ2-1; V gene: TRBV5-4; D gene: TRBD2
CDR3 protein: CASCTGTGANVLTF; CDR3 DNA: TGTGCCAGTTGCACAGGGACTGGGGCCAACGTCCTGACTTTC; clone size: -; J gene: TRBJ2-6; V gene: TRBV19; D gene: -
CDR3 protein: CASSPTGLGGGYTF; CDR3 DNA: TGTGCCAGCTCACCGACAGGGCTAGGGGGTGGCTACACCTTC; clone size: -; J gene: TRBJ1-2; V gene: TRBV18; D gene: TRBD1
CDR3 protein: CASTPGLAGGYSYNEQFF; CDR3 DNA: TGTGCCAGCACCCCGGGGCTAGCGGGGGGCTACTCCTACAATGAGCAGTTCTTC; clone size: -; J gene: TRBJ2-1; V gene: TRBV5-4; D gene: TRBD2
CDR3 protein: CASSQGGGRGIYGYTF; CDR3 DNA: TGCGCCAGCAGCCAAGGGGGGGGCAGGGGAATCTATGGCTACACCTTC; clone size: -; J gene: TRBJ1-2; V gene: TRBV4-1; D gene: -
CDR3 protein: CASSPRTGNSPLHF; CDR3 DNA: TGCGCCAGCAGCCCCCGGACTGGAAATTCACCCCTCCACTTT; clone size: once; J gene: TRBJ1-6; V gene: TRBV5-1; D gene: -
CDR3 protein: CATGDRVNTEAFF; CDR3 DNA: TGTGCCACGGGGGACAGGGTGAACACTGAAGCTTTCTTT; clone size: -; J gene: TRBJ1-1; V gene: TRBV19; D gene: TRBD1
CDR3 protein: CAWKPAGGRSRGETQYF; CDR3 DNA: TGTGCCTGGAAACCCGCGGGGGGCCGCAGTAGGGGGGAGACCCAGTACTTC; clone size: -; J gene: TRBJ2-5; V gene: TRBV30; D gene: TRBD2
CDR3 protein: CASSHKDRGAEAFF; CDR3 DNA: TGTGCCAGCTCACACAAGGACAGGGGCGCTGAAGCTTTCTTT; clone size: -; J gene: TRBJ1-1; V gene: TRBV18; D gene: TRBD1
CDR3 protein: CASWTGGGEKLFF; CDR3 DNA: TGTGCCTCCTGGACAGGCGGGGGGGAAAAACTGTTTTTT; clone size: -; J gene: TRBJ1-4; V gene: TRBV30; D gene: TRBD1
CDR3 protein: CASSESRTGYYSTNEKLFF; CDR3 DNA: TGTGCCAGCAGTGAATCTAGGACAGGGTATTACTCAACTAATGAAAAACTGTTTTTT; clone size: -; J gene: TRBJ1-4; V gene: TRBV6-1; D gene: TRBD1
CDR3 protein: CASSALTGMNTEAFF; CDR3 DNA: TGTGCCAGCAGCGCCCTTACAGGGATGAACACTGAAGCTTTCTTT; clone size: -; J gene: TRBJ1-1; V gene: TRBV4-2; D gene: -
CDR3 protein: CASSSGTGARSTF; CDR3 DNA: TGTGCCAGCAGTTCCGGGACAGGGGCTCGGTCCACCTTC; clone size: few; J gene: TRBJ1-2; V gene: TRBV6-5; D gene: TRBD1
CDR3 protein: CASGLPYLSDGYTF; CDR3 DNA: TGTGCTAGTGGTTTGCCCTACCTTAGTGATGGCTACACCTTC; clone size: -; J gene: TRBJ1-2; V gene: TRBV12-5; D gene: -
CDR3 protein: CASSADRDQPQHF; CDR3 DNA: TGTGCCAGTAGTGCTGACAGGGATCAGCCCCAGCATTTT; clone size: -; J gene: TRBJ1-5; V gene: TRBV19; D gene: TRBD1
CDR3 protein: CASSQGRGTVQPQHF; CDR3 DNA: TGTGCCAGCAGCCAAGGAAGGGGGACGGTTCAGCCCCAGCATTTT; clone size: -; J gene: TRBJ1-5; V gene: TRBV6-5; D gene: -
CDR3 protein: CAWSEGLNSPLHF; CDR3 DNA: TGTGCCTGGAGCGAGGGTCTTAATTCACCCCTCCACTTT; clone size: few; J gene: TRBJ1-6; V gene: TRBV30; D gene: -
CDR3 protein: CASSLHRGITEAFF; CDR3 DNA: TGCGCCAGCAGCCTCCACCGGGGGATCACTGAAGCTTTCTTT; clone size: -; J gene: TRBJ1-1; V gene: TRBV4-1; D gene: -
CDR3 protein: CASSQDERVANYGYTF; CDR3 DNA: TGCGCCAGCAGCCAAGATGAACGGGTAGCTAACTATGGCTACACCTTC; clone size: -; J gene: TRBJ1-2; V gene: TRBV4-1; D gene: -
CDR3 protein: CASSDWGQVISYEQYF; CDR3 DNA: TGTGCCAGCAGTGATTGGGGACAGGTGATTTCCTACGAGCAGTACTTC; clone size: -; J gene: TRBJ2-7; V gene: TRBV6-1; D gene: TRBD1
CDR3 protein: CAWSEARAEAFF; CDR3 DNA: TGTGCCTGGAGTGAAGCGCGGGCTGAAGCTTTCTTT; clone size: -; J gene: TRBJ1-1; V gene: TRBV30; D gene: -
CDR3 protein: CASSLAVRGEGYGYTF; CDR3 DNA: TGCGCCAGCAGCTTGGCCGTCCGGGGAGAGGGCTATGGCTACACCTTC; clone size: -; J gene: TRBJ1-2; V gene: TRBV5-1; D gene: -